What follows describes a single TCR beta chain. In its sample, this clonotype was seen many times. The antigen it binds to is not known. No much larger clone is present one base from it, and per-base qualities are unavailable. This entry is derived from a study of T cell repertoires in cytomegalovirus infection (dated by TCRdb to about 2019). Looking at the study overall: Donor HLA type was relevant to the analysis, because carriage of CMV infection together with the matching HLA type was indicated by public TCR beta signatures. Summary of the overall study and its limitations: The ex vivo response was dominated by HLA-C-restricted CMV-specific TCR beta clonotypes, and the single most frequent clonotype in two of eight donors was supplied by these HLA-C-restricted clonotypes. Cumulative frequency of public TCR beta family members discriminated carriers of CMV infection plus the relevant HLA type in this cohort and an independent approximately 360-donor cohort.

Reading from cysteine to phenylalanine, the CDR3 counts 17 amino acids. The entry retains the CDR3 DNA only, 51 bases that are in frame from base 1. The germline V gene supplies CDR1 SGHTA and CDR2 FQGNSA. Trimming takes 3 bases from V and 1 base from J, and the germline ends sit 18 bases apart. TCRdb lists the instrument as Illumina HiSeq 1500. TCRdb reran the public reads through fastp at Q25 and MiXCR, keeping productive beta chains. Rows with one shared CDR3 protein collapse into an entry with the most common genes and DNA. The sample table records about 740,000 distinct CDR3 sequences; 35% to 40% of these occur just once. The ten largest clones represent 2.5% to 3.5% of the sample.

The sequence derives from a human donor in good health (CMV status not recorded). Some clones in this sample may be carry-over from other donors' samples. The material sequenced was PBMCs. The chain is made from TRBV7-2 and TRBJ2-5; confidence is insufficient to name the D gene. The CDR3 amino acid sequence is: CASSFTGRFRAQETQYF. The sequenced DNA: TGTGCCAGCAGCTTCACGGGTCGCTTTCGGGCCCAAGAGACCCAGTACTTC.